This T cell receptor beta chain came from a study of T cell changes during pregnancy in multiple sclerosis. Germline-derived CDR1 and CDR2 are SNHLY and FYNNEI. The CDR3 spans 14 residues. Losses at the gene ends were 7 bases for V and 6 bases for J; bases not matched to a gene: 9. The method was immunoSEQ multiplex PCR; TCRdb's version includes in-frame clones alone and lacks a portion of them. Here the sample spans around 71,000 clones, 92% being singletons. Sample: peripheral blood, taken after pregnancy. This chain uses TRBV2 with TRBJ2-4; 7 bases match TRBD1. The receptor's source is a female donor with multiple sclerosis, enrolled in a pregnancy study. The DNA for the CDR3 is TGTGCCAGCACATCGTTAGGGGGCGGAAACATTCAGTACTTC. The encoded protein is CASTSLGGGNIQYF.